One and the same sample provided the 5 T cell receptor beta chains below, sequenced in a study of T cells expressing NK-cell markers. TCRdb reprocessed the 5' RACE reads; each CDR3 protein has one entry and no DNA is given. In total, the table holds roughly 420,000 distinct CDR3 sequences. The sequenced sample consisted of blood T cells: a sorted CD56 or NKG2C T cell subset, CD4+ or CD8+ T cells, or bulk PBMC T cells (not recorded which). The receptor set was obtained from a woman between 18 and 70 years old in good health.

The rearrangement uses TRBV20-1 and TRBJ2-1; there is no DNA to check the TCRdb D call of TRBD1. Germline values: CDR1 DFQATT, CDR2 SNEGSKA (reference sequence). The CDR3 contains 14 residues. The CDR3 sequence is CSARVRQGGNEQFF.

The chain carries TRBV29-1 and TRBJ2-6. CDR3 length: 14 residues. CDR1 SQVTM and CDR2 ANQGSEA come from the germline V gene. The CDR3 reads CSVLQFSGANVLTF.

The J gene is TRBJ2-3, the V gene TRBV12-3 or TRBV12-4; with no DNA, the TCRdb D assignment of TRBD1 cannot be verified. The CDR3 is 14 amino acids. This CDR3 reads CASGLAGGTDTQYF.

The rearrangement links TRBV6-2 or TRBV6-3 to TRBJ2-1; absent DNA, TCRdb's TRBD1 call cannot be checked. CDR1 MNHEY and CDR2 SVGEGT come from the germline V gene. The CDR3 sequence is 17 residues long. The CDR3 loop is CASSYSSAGPPYNEQFF.

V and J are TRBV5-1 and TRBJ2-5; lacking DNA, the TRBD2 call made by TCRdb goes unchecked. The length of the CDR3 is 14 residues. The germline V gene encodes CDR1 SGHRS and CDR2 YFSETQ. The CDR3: CASSSGSGQETQYF.